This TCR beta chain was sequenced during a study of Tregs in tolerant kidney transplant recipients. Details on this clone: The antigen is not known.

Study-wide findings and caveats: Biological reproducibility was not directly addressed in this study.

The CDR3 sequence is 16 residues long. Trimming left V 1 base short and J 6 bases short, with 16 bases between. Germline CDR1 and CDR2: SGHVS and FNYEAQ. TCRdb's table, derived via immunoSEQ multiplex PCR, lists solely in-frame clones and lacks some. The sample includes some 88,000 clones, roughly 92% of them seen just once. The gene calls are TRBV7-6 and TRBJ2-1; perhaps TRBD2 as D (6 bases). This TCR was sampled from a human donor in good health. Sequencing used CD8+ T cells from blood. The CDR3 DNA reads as TGTGCCAGCAGCTTAGAGTTTAGGAGGGCCCTCAATGAGCAGTTCTTC. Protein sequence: CASSLEFRRALNEQFF.